These T cell receptor beta chains were read from a single sample in a study of blood T cells in healthy people across ages. One entry per CDR3 protein results from TCRdb running MiXCR on the 5' RACE reads. The sample has around 700,000 distinct CDR3 sequences, 20% to 30% seen once. These data were likewise used in another study, on T cells of mothers and their children.

The sequenced sample consisted of blood. These receptors originate from a boy aged 10-17 years in good health. The CDR3 runs from the conserved cysteine through the conserved F or W. D genes are given only for firm matches. Expanded clones get a size class; other rows say once, few or many, or leave the size out.

abundance	j_gene	v_gene	d_gene	CDR3aa	CDR3nt
few	TRBJ2-5	TRBV7-7	-	CALHRETQYF	TGTGCTTTGCACAGGGAGACCCAGTACTTC
-	TRBJ2-7	TRBV5-1	-	CASSLAGLGKDEQYF	TGCGCCAGCAGCTTGGCCGGGTTGGGAAAGGACGAGCAGTACTTC
-	TRBJ2-5	TRBV7-2	-	CASSKRGGGVETQYF	TGTGCCAGCAGCAAGAGAGGTGGTGGCGTAGAGACCCAGTACTTC
-	TRBJ2-7	TRBV6-5	-	CASSYGQRDGYYEQYF	TGTGCCAGCAGTTACGGGCAACGGGACGGTTACTACGAGCAGTACTTC
-	TRBJ1-5	TRBV25-1	TRBD1	CASSPGTGDGRQPQHF	TGTGCCAGCAGTCCCGGGACAGGCGACGGGAGGCAGCCCCAGCATTTT
few	TRBJ2-7	TRBV27	TRBD1	CASRRDSPPYEQYF	TGTGCCAGCAGACGGGACAGTCCCCCCTACGAGCAGTACTTC
few	TRBJ2-1	TRBV3-1	TRBD2	CASSQDGLAGVSSYNEQFF	TGTGCCAGCAGCCAGGACGGACTAGCGGGAGTCAGCTCCTACAATGAGCAGTTCTTC
few	TRBJ1-1	TRBV4-3	-	CASSRAGDAEAFF	TGCGCCAGCAGCCGTGCCGGGGACGCTGAAGCTTTCTTT
few	TRBJ2-5	TRBV7-8	-	CASSLARKGLPKETQYF	TGTGCCAGCAGCTTAGCGCGCAAGGGGTTACCGAAAGAGACCCAGTACTTC
-	TRBJ1-1	TRBV4-1	TRBD1	CASSPWDRGGYTEAFF	TGCGCCAGCAGCCCTTGGGACAGGGGGGGGTACACTGAAGCTTTCTTT
few	TRBJ1-3	TRBV4-3	TRBD1	CASSQSRGSGNTIYF	TGCGCCAGCAGCCAATCCAGGGGGTCTGGAAACACCATATATTTT
-	TRBJ2-3	TRBV12-5	-	CASALGSSTDTQYF	TGTGCTAGTGCCCTAGGGTCTAGCACAGATACGCAGTATTTT
few	TRBJ2-1	TRBV20-1	TRBD2	CSATDLASGFNEQFF	TGCAGTGCTACGGATCTGGCTAGCGGGTTCAATGAGCAGTTCTTC
few	TRBJ1-3	TRBV13	-	CASSPGAANGNTIYF	TGTGCCAGCAGCCCGGGCGCAGCGAATGGAAACACCATATATTTT
few	TRBJ2-3	TRBV12-3/TRBV12-4	-	CASSVFLPQNTQYF	TGTGCCAGCAGTGTGTTTTTACCCCAGAATACGCAGTATTTT
few	TRBJ2-1	TRBV29-1	-	CSVGLGSYNEQFF	TGCAGCGTTGGCTTGGGCTCCTACAATGAGCAGTTCTTC
-	TRBJ2-3	TRBV10-3	TRBD2	CAIRPTSGEYPSTDTQYF	TGTGCCATCAGGCCCACAAGCGGGGAATACCCTAGCACAGATACGCAGTATTTT
-	TRBJ2-1	TRBV7-9	-	CASSPRGEQFF	TGTGCCAGCAGCCCCCGCGGGGAGCAGTTCTTC
-	TRBJ2-1	TRBV19	TRBD2	CARSIVAGGNYNEQFF	TGTGCCAGAAGTATAGTAGCGGGGGGGAACTACAATGAGCAGTTCTTC
few	TRBJ2-7	TRBV28	TRBD2	CASSFPRAGDFYEQYF	TGTGCCAGCAGTTTCCCGAGGGCGGGAGATTTCTACGAGCAGTACTTC
few	TRBJ2-2	TRBV15	-	CATSREGSPTGELFF	TGTGCCACCAGCAGAGAAGGGTCGCCCACCGGGGAGCTGTTTTTT
-	TRBJ1-1	TRBV5-1	-	CASIGPGTEAFF	TGCGCCAGCATAGGTCCGGGCACTGAAGCTTTCTTT
-	TRBJ2-1	TRBV7-9	TRBD2	CASSAAGGSGDEQFF	TGTGCCAGCAGCGCAGCGGGGGGGTCCGGCGATGAGCAGTTCTTC
few	TRBJ2-1	TRBV20-1	-	CSAEPLDFNSYNEQFF	TGCAGTGCTGAACCGCTTGACTTTAACTCCTACAATGAGCAGTTCTTC
-	TRBJ2-1	TRBV4-3	TRBD2	CASSHGLAGGNEQFF	TGCGCCAGCAGCCACGGACTAGCGGGGGGGAATGAGCAGTTCTTC
few	TRBJ2-5	TRBV10-3	-	CAISENQETQYF	TGTGCCATCAGTGAGAATCAAGAGACCCAGTACTTC
-	TRBJ2-6	TRBV5-8	-	CASSLAPSGANVLTF	TGTGCCAGCAGCTTGGCTCCCTCTGGGGCCAACGTCCTGACTTTC
-	TRBJ2-1	TRBV7-2	TRBD2	CASSLRRGDPTGQFF	TGTGCCAGCAGCTTAAGACGGGGGGACCCAACTGGGCAGTTCTTC
few	TRBJ2-5	TRBV2	TRBD2	CASSVEWRGETQYF	TGTGCCAGCAGTGTCGAATGGCGGGGGGAGACCCAGTACTTC
-	TRBJ2-3	TRBV4-3	-	CASSQDRGSTDTQYF	TGCGCCAGCAGCCAAGACAGGGGAAGCACAGATACGCAGTATTTT